These 27 T cell receptor beta chains were sequenced from one sample in a study of blood T cell repertoires in COVID-19. Libraries were prepared by immunoSEQ multiplex PCR; TCRdb keeps only in-frame clonotypes and omits some of them. The table shows around 300,000 clones, with around 86% occurring only once. Material: peripheral blood. The source of these receptors is a man aged 50 to 59 with active or convalescent COVID-19.

V gene TRBV4-1 combines with J gene TRBJ1-1; D is possibly TRBD1 (5 bases). The CDR3 loop spans 14 amino acids. With 3 bases removed from V and 1 base from J, the gap between germline ends came to 9 bases. Per germline, CDR1 MGHRA and CDR2 YSYEKL. The CDR3 DNA reads TGCGCCAGCAGCCATAGCCAGGGGAACACTGAAGCTTTCTTT. Translating it yields CASSHSQGNTEAFF.

This chain joins TRBV7-3 and TRBJ2-5; D possibly corresponds to TRBD2 (6 bases). Per the germline V gene, CDR1 is SGHTA and CDR2 is FQGTGA. Trimming removed 0 bases at V and 4 bases at J, with 12 bases between. The CDR3 contains 15 residues. The CDR3 loop reads CASSLTFTSRETQYF. CDR3 sequence (DNA): TGTGCCAGCAGCTTAACGTTCACTAGCAGAGAGACCCAGTACTTC.

The chain couples TRBV28 to TRBJ2-7, with 12 bases aligning to TRBD2. J lost 2 bases, V lost 5 bases, and 4 bases had no gene match. The CDR3 has 15 residues. Germline CDR1 MDHEN, CDR2 SYDVKM. CDR3 DNA sequence: TGTGCCAGCAGTGATGGACTAGCGGGACCCTACGAGCAGTACTTC. Its translation is CASSDGLAGPYEQYF.

This chain uses TRBV28 with TRBJ1-2; D is possibly TRBD1 (5 bases). Germline assignment: CDR1 MDHEN and CDR2 SYDVKM. V was cut by 3 bases and J by 3 bases, with 8 bases left in between. The CDR3 runs to 13 residues. Written as DNA, the CDR3 is TGTGCCAGCAGTTTGACAGCTGACTATGGCTACACCTTC. Protein sequence: CASSLTADYGYTF.

The V call is TRBV2, the J call TRBJ1-6; D remains ambiguous. The CDR3 totals 16 residues. V was shortened by 2 bases and J by 10 bases, with 18 bases between the two germline ends. Germline V gene sequence: CDR1 SNHLY, CDR2 FYNNEI. The CDR3 DNA is TGTGCCAGCAGTGAATCTACCGGGGTTTATGGGTCACCCCTCCACTTT. Its translation: CASSESTGVYGSPLHF.

The V call is TRBV27, the J call TRBJ1-3, with 10 bases fitting TRBD1. Germline CDR1 is MNHEY and CDR2 is SMNVEV (reference sequence). V lost 6 bases and J lost 2; bases outside the gene matches: 7. The CDR3 totals 16 residues. The CDR3 protein is CASSRGTGVAGNTIYF. DNA for the CDR3: TGTGCCAGCAGCCGGGGGACAGGGGTGGCTGGAAACACCATATATTTT.

The chain combines TRBV4-1 with TRBJ2-2; a possible D gene is TRBD1 (6 bases). Germline CDR1 MGHRA, CDR2 YSYEKL. The CDR3 covers 15 residues. Trimming pared 0 bases from V and 7 bases from J, leaving 12 bases between. The CDR3 nucleotides read TGCGCCAGCAGCCAAGAACAGGGACGAGTCGGGGAGCTGTTTTTT. Translating it yields CASSQEQGRVGELFF.

The CDR3 is CAWSVRAGVGRENTEAFF. The CDR3, as DNA: TGTGCCTGGAGTGTCCGGGCAGGGGTGGGAAGGGAGAACACTGAAGCTTTCTTT. V usage is TRBV30 and J usage is TRBJ1-1; TRBD1 might be the D (6 bases). Deletions cut 0 bases from V and 1 base from J, with 21 bases between. Per germline, CDR1 GTSNPN and CDR2 SVGIG (reference sequence). This CDR3 comprises 18 residues.

The chain links TRBV18 to TRBJ2-1, with 7 bases aligning to TRBD1. Germline CDR1 reads KGHSH; CDR2 reads LQKENI. This CDR3 contains 14 residues. V lost 2 bases, J lost 5 bases, and 3 bases stayed unmatched. The CDR3 sequence is CASSPGQDNNEQFF. DNA of the CDR3: TGTGCCAGCTCACCAGGACAGGACAACAATGAGCAGTTCTTC.

This sequence joins TRBV10-2 and TRBJ2-1, with D perhaps TRBD2 (6 bases). The CDR3 is 15 amino acids. V lost 6 bases and J lost 0, with 12 bases in between. The germline V gene has CDR1 WSHSY and CDR2 SAAADI. CDR3 coding DNA: TGCGCCAGCAGCGGGAGAAGGAGCTCCTACAATGAGCAGTTCTTC. Protein: CASSGRRSSYNEQFF.

The V and J genes are TRBV5-1 and TRBJ1-2; unclear D gene. This CDR3 comprises 13 residues. Germline lookup yields CDR1 SGHRS and CDR2 YFSETQ. The V end was cut by 0 bases, the J end by 1 base, with 4 bases between. In DNA, the CDR3 is TGCGCCAGCAGCTTGGGGAGTAACTATGGCTACACCTTC. It specifies CASSLGSNYGYTF.

The chain joins TRBV9 to TRBJ2-3; possibly TRBD1 for D (5 bases). The CDR3 runs to 14 residues. From germline, CDR1 is SGDLS and CDR2 YYNGEE. Trimming cost V 3 bases and J 2 bases, with 10 bases left between them. The CDR3 bases are TGTGCCAGCAGCGAACGACAGTTCACAGATACGCAGTATTTT. It codes for CASSERQFTDTQYF.

The rearrangement joins TRBV12-3 or TRBV12-4 to TRBJ2-1; 8 bases align to TRBD1. V lost 1 base, J lost 10 bases, and 3 bases stayed unmatched. The CDR3 spans 13 residues. CDR3 bases: TGTGCCAGCAGTTTAGGGTCAGGGGGCGAGCAGTTCTTC. This gives the protein CASSLGSGGEQFF.

This chain connects TRBV27 to TRBJ1-5, with TRBD1 matching over 7 bases. Germline CDR1 MNHEY, CDR2 SMNVEV (reference sequence). V gave up 6 bases and J gave up 2 bases; unmatched junction bases: 7. The CDR3 consists of 15 residues. CDR3 residues: CASRSTGEGNQPQHF. CDR3 nucleotides: TGTGCCAGCAGATCTACAGGGGAAGGCAATCAGCCCCAGCATTTT.

The V and J genes are TRBV5-4 and TRBJ1-2; D is ambiguous. The CDR3 runs 15 residues. CDR1 SGHNT and CDR2 YYREEE come from the germline V gene (reference sequence). V gave up 4 bases and J gave up 2 bases, with 15 bases separating them. In nucleotides, the CDR3 is TGTGCCAGCAGCGAAAGCTTGATAGAGAACTATGGCTACACCTTC. Translation gives CASSESLIENYGYTF.

The rearrangement uses TRBV5-1 and TRBJ2-7, with D possibly being TRBD1 (5 bases). The CDR3 is 14 residues long. V lost 4 bases and J lost 6, with 17 bases in between. Germline CDR1 and CDR2: SGHRS and YFSETQ. The chain's CDR3 is CASSGSSGFGEQYF. The DNA of the CDR3 is TGCGCCAGCAGCGGTTCGTCAGGGTTTGGCGAGCAGTACTTC.

This clone appeared a few times. J is TRBJ2-7 and V is TRBV25-1; D not resolved. The length of the CDR3 is 13 residues. Germline assignment: CDR1 MGHDK and CDR2 SYGVNS. V was pared by 8 bases and J by 2 bases, with 13 bases between. CDR3 region: CASAHSPAYEQYF. The CDR3 DNA sequence: TGTGCCAGCGCCCACAGCCCGGCCTACGAGCAGTACTTC.

The chain employs TRBV5-5 and TRBJ2-5; D might be TRBD1 (6 bases). This CDR3 has 13 residues. Trimming took off 3 bases at V and 5 bases at J, with 11 bases between the two ends. Germline CDR1 and CDR2: SGHKS and YYEKEE (reference sequence). The CDR3 is CASSSWGRETQYF. The CDR3 nucleotides read TGTGCCAGCAGCTCGTGGGGGCGGGAGACCCAGTACTTC.

The chain recombines TRBV7-2 with TRBJ1-2; D uncertain. Trimming pared 4 bases from V and 4 bases from J, leaving 19 bases between. The CDR3 is 16 residues long. Germline values: CDR1 SGHTA, CDR2 FQGNSA. The CDR3 loop reads CASSSGRWQALYGYTF. Written as DNA, the CDR3 is TGTGCCAGCAGCTCAGGTCGGTGGCAGGCTCTCTATGGCTACACCTTC. Full variable domain (remainder filled in from reference TRBV7-2 and TRBJ1-2): GAGVSQSPSNKVTEKGKDVELRCDPISGHTALYWYRQSLGQGLEFLIYFQGNSAPDKSGLPSDRFSAERTGGSVSTLTIQRTQQEDSAVYLCASSSGRWQALYGYTFGSGTRLTVV.

This clone was detected a few times. The chain uses TRBV10-2 and TRBJ1-1; 9 positions agree with TRBD1. Per germline, CDR1 WSHSY and CDR2 SAAADI. The CDR3 covers 16 residues. The J segment lost 2 bases and the V segment lost 6 bases, leaving 10 bases of the junction unmatched. In DNA form, the CDR3 reads TGCGCCAGCAGATCAAGGACAGGGGTGGCAAACACTGAAGCTTTCTTT. Protein product: CASRSRTGVANTEAFF.

In the case of this clone: One junction end does not reproduce the germline sequence, and a read error may be involved. V usage is TRBV2 and J usage is TRBJ2-2; 10 bases align to TRBD2. CDR3 length: 18 amino acids. Germline V gene lookup returns CDR1 SNHLY and CDR2 FYNNEI. The CDR3 sequence is CASTPSRVLAGIRRGAVF. DNA of the CDR3: TGTGCCAGCACCCCCTCCCGAGTACTAGCGGGAATACGCCGGGGAGCTGTTTTT.

V and J are TRBV5-6 and TRBJ2-7; TRBD2 is a possible D gene (6 bases). CDR3 length: 15 amino acids. V shed 4 bases and J shed 3 bases, with 17 bases lying between them. Germline V gene sequence: CDR1 SGHDT, CDR2 YYEEEE. CDR3 protein: CASSPLSSDVYEQYF. CDR3 bases: TGTGCCAGCAGCCCCCTATCTAGCGACGTCTACGAGCAGTACTTC.

This clone was seen repeatedly, ten times or more. The rearrangement uses TRBV6-1 and TRBJ1-5; D perhaps matches TRBD1 (5 bases). V lost 2 bases and J lost 15, with 17 bases in between. Per germline, CDR1 MNHNS and CDR2 SASEGT. The CDR3 runs 13 residues. CDR3 amino acids: CASSEPAGTKRHF. CDR3 DNA: TGTGCCAGCAGTGAACCTGCGGGGACTAAACGGCATTTT.

The CDR3 coding sequence is TGTGCCTGGAGAGTCCCCACAGAAGGCTACACCTTC. Protein product: CAWRVPTEGYTF. The J gene is TRBJ1-2, the V gene TRBV30, with no clear D. V was cut by 3 bases and J by 8 bases, with 13 bases left in between. This CDR3 comprises 12 residues. Germline loops: CDR1 GTSNPN, CDR2 SVGIG (reference sequence). Full variable domain (rest looked up from reference TRBV30 and TRBJ1-2): SQTIHQWPATLVQPVGSPLSLECTVEGTSNPNLYWYRQAAGRGLQLLFYSVGIGQISSEVPQNLSASRPQDRQFILSSKKLLLSDSGFYLCAWRVPTEGYTFGSGTRLTVV.

V and J are TRBV2 and TRBJ2-5, with D uncertain. The V end lost 4 bases, the J end lost 1 base, and 10 bases lay between the germline ends. In germline, CDR1 is SNHLY, CDR2 FYNNEI. The CDR3 spans 14 residues. The CDR3 spells CASSVFGSQETQYF. Written as DNA, the CDR3 is TGTGCCAGCAGTGTCTTTGGCTCCCAAGAGACCCAGTACTTC.

This clone occurred a few times. This chain uses TRBV7-2 with TRBJ2-2; 12 bases agree with TRBD1. Germline V gene sequence: CDR1 SGHTA, CDR2 FQGNSA. CDR3 size: 17 residues. V gave up 6 bases and J gave up 5 bases; unmatched junction bases: 10. CDR3 sequence reads: CASRHPPGQGATGELFF. The DNA for the CDR3 is TGTGCCAGCAGACACCCTCCGGGACAGGGGGCAACCGGGGAGCTGTTTTTT.

The chain combines TRBV6-5 with TRBJ1-2; a weak D match, TRBD1 (5 bases). Looked up from germline, CDR1 is MNHEY and CDR2 is SVGAGI. Trimming left V 0 bases short and J 8 bases short, with 13 bases between. This CDR3 is 14 amino acids long. For the CDR3, the DNA is TGTGCCAGCAGTTACTCGGGACTCGTTGGGGGCTACACCTTC. This sequence encodes CASSYSGLVGGYTF.